Reported below is one T cell receptor (beta chain). These data come from a study of tumor-infiltrating lymphocytes in primary liver carcinoma. It was from roughly 20-30 mg of unsorted bulk tissue that RNA and DNA were co-extracted. This CDR3 is 16 amino acids long. Trimming cost V 2 bases and J 7 bases; bases outside gene matches: 5. From germline, CDR1 is SGHVS and CDR2 FQNEAQ. Production of TCR beta cDNA used 400 to 650 ng total RNA together with a constant-region primer. Three rounds of nested multiplex PCR with slightly modified ARM-PCR produced TCR beta libraries. The first two PCR rounds, roughly 9 cycles each, used TRBV1-TRBV30 forward primers and a C-beta reverse primer. TCRdb recomputed calls from the multiplex PCR reads with MiXCR, one row per CDR3 protein. The sample lists roughly 120,000 distinct CDR3 sequences; 50% to 65% were seen once.

Sequenced: liver tumor tissue from sampling region 1. The subset here: tumor region T1, superior pole. The receptor was derived from an older woman with primary liver carcinoma and hepatitis B virus infection. The chain combines TRBV7-8 with TRBJ2-1; TRBD2 agrees at 13 bases. This CDR3 reads CASSLLGTSGTNEQFF. Here the CDR3 DNA reads TGTGCCAGCAGCTTACTTGGGACTAGCGGGACTAATGAGCAGTTCTTC.